This paragraph covers one T cell receptor (beta chain) sequence. This entry belongs to a study of OX40 agonist ivuxolimab in advanced cancers. Whole-study context: Enrolled patients in dose escalation had cancers that were hepatocellular carcinoma, melanoma, renal cell or head and neck cancer.

TCRdb's table, derived via immunoSEQ multiplex PCR, lists solely in-frame clones and lacks some. The sample includes about 33,000 clones, approximately 89% of them seen just once. The clonotype originates from an adult with an advanced solid tumor such as melanoma, head and neck, liver or kidney cancer. This specimen consisted of CD4+ or CD8+ T cells sorted from blood, obtained in a trial of the OX40 agonist ivuxolimab.

CDR3 bases: TGTGCCTGGAGTAGATGGCGGCCTGGGGATGCAGATACGCAGTATTTT. It codes for CAWSRWRPGDADTQYF. The J gene is TRBJ2-3, the V gene TRBV30; D unclear. Germline V lookup: CDR1 GTSNPN, CDR2 SVGIG (reference sequence). The CDR3 has 16 residues. Trimming pared 2 bases from V and 4 bases from J, leaving 19 bases between.